In its sample, the clone carrying this TCR beta chain was seen many times. Its target is unknown. J lost 8 bases, V lost 5 bases, and 7 bases had no gene match. The CDR3 contains 14 residues. Germline CDR1 reads SEHNR; CDR2 reads FQNEAQ (reference sequence). This related bone marrow graft donor gave peripheral blood on the day of marrow donation. This sample stems from a study of T cells after posttransplantation cyclophosphamide. Libraries were prepared by immunoSEQ multiplex PCR; TCRdb keeps only in-frame clonotypes and omits some of them. The sample was found to contain 30,000 to 40,000 clones, and every one recurs. The study, taken as a whole, reports: TRB overlap between skin or GI tissue T cells and blood was limited. Recipient CMV seropositivity and CMV reactivation strongly tracked TRB clonality.

Source material: PBMCs. The receptor's source is a man over 45 in good health, CMV-negative, and a related stem cell transplant donor. V is TRBV7-9 and J is TRBJ1-4; 8 bases align to TRBD1. CDR3 bases: TGTGCCAGCAGCCAAGGACAGGGACGGGAAAAACTGTTTTTT. Translation: CASSQGQGREKLFF.